Here is one T cell receptor beta chain with its context. No cognate antigen has been identified for it. No base-level quality is on record; no much larger clone is a single base apart. Taken with the paper, the label for time point translates to: approximately 40 days after influenza vaccine administration. The library was made by RT-PCR. Sequenced on an Illumina HiSeq 2500. TCRdb cleaned the public reads at Q25 with fastp, built clones with MiXCR and kept in-frame beta chains. Records with the same CDR3 protein are collapsed into one entry carrying the most frequent genes and DNA. This sample comprises roughly 570,000 distinct CDR3 sequences, around 13% of them detected only once. The top ten clonotypes cover 13% of the sample. The sample originates from a study of response to subunit inactivated influenza vaccine (dated by TCRdb to between 2017 and 2018). For the wider study: The study used deep quantitative T cell receptor repertoire profiling to track responses to a trivalent subunit inactivated influenza vaccine.

V loses 6 bases, J loses 5 bases, and the germline ends lie 16 bases apart. The CDR3, cysteine through phenylalanine, is 14 amino acids long. Here the CDR3 DNA is all that survives: 42 bases in frame from base 1. CDR1 and CDR2 are drawn from the germline V gene: MNHNS, SASEGT. Study-level results and caveats: The authors suggested that each seasonal influenza vaccination may recruit only a limited number of new T cells.

This TCR was recovered from a man between 45 and 60 years old who received an inactivated influenza vaccine. Donor details come from another sample of the same person, matched by shared clones. The starting material was PBMCs from blood, obtained roughly 47 days after vaccination. This sequence uses TRBV6-1 and TRBJ2-5, with a tentative D gene TRBD2 over 7 matching bases. The CDR3 region reads CASRKGGLWETQYF. The DNA is TGTGCCAGCAGAAAAGGGGGACTATGGGAGACCCAGTACTTC.